Shown below are 16 T cell receptor beta chains from a single sample sequenced in a study of cytomegalovirus exposure and HLA in healthy donors. Some clones are missing from TCRdb's copy, which holds only in-frame ones; the method was immunoSEQ multiplex PCR. Of about 98,000 clones listed, roughly 87% were seen once; the top ten hold 3.9%. Sequencing was performed on PBMCs. The receptors were gathered from a woman aged 25 to 45 in good health and CMV-seronegative.

V usage is TRBV5-1 and J usage is TRBJ2-5; 9 nucleotides line up with TRBD1. CDR3 size: 14 residues. CDR1 and CDR2 (germline): SGHRS, YFSETQ. V shed 0 bases, J shed 5 bases, and the junction held 2 bases outside the gene matches. This chain's CDR3 is CASSLAGQGETQYF. CDR3 sequence (DNA): TGCGCCAGCAGCTTGGCGGGACAGGGTGAGACCCAGTACTTC.

The rearrangement links TRBV19 to TRBJ2-1; D unresolved. The germline V gene encodes CDR1 LNHDA and CDR2 SQIVND (reference sequence). V was trimmed by 3 bases and J by 4 bases, leaving 13 bases between them. CDR3 length equals 15 residues. CDR3 region: CASSISGTGYNEQFF. As DNA, the CDR3 is TGTGCCAGTAGTATCTCGGGTACCGGGTACAATGAGCAGTTCTTC. Variable domain in full (rest from reference TRBV19 and TRBJ2-1): DGGITQSPKYLFRKEGQNVTLSCEQNLNHDAMYWYRQDPGQGLRLIYYSQIVNDFQKGDIAEGYSVSREKKESFPLTVTSAQKNPTAFYLCASSISGTGYNEQFFGPGTRLTVL.

The V call is TRBV7-2, the J call TRBJ2-7; 7 bases match TRBD1. CDR1 is SGHTA and CDR2 is FQGNSA in the germline V gene. The CDR3 has 15 amino acids. The J segment lost 0 bases and the V segment lost 5 bases, leaving 7 bases of the junction unmatched. CDR3 in DNA: TGTGCCAGCAGCCGTACTCGGGACAGCTCCTACGAGCAGTACTTC. This translates into CASSRTRDSSYEQYF.

V usage is TRBV7-8 and J usage is TRBJ2-7, with D possibly matching TRBD1 (6 bases). This CDR3 spans 15 amino acids. Germline CDR1 reads SGHVS; CDR2 reads FQNEAQ. Trimming left V 6 bases short and J 2 bases short, with 17 bases between. The DNA for the CDR3 is TGTGCCAGCAGGCGTACCGCAGGACAGCCCTACGAGCAGTACTTC. As protein: CASRRTAGQPYEQYF.

The chain couples TRBV15 to TRBJ2-5, with 11 nucleotides matching TRBD2. The CDR3 loop spans 17 amino acids. Germline assignment: CDR1 LNHNV and CDR2 YYDKDF (reference sequence). Unmatched junction bases numbered 6, after V lost 3 bases and J lost 0 bases. In DNA form, the CDR3 reads TGTGCCACCAGCAGCCAGACTAGCGGGGCGTACCAAGAGACCCAGTACTTC. It is translated as CATSSQTSGAYQETQYF.

This chain joins TRBV7-8 and TRBJ1-5; a weak D match, TRBD1 (6 bases). V gave up 5 bases and J gave up 11 bases, with 25 bases separating them. The germline CDR1 and CDR2 sequences are SGHVS and FQNEAQ. This CDR3 spans 16 amino acids. The CDR3 loop reads CASSPSYRATNRAQHF. The CDR3 DNA reads TGTGCCAGCAGCCCTTCTTACAGGGCCACCAATCGGGCCCAGCATTTT.

Written as DNA, the CDR3 is TGCGCCAGCAGCCAAGGCCCTACCGGCACTGAAGCTTTCTTT. Its protein is CASSQGPTGTEAFF. The chain carries TRBV4-1 and TRBJ1-1; D is uncertain. This CDR3 region has 14 residues. Trimming removed 1 base from V and 4 bases from J, with 10 bases in between. Germline CDR1 reads MGHRA; CDR2 reads YSYEKL.

DNA for the CDR3: TGTGCCAGCAGCTGGACCGGACGGGAAGAAGCTTTCTTT. Its translation is CASSWTGREEAFF. The chain combines TRBV11-1 with TRBJ1-1; D is uncertain. CDR3 length: 13 amino acids. The ends were cut back, 4 bases at V and 8 bases at J, with 14 bases in the middle. Looked up from germline, CDR1 is SGHAT and CDR2 is FQDESV (reference sequence).

The V and J genes are TRBV27 and TRBJ2-3, with 8 bases that match TRBD2. Germline values: CDR1 MNHEY, CDR2 SMNVEV (reference sequence). CDR3 length: 20 residues. V lost 6 bases to trimming and J lost 1 base; unmatched junction nucleotides: 21. Here the CDR3 reads CASSSLQGLGNRMGTDTQYF. CDR3 nucleotides: TGTGCCAGCAGCTCCCTCCAGGGACTAGGTAACCGGATGGGCACAGATACGCAGTATTTT.

This chain links TRBV6-1 with TRBJ2-7; the match to TRBD2 covers 8 bases. Germline-derived CDR1 and CDR2 are MNHNS and SASEGT. The CDR3 runs 15 residues. Germline trimming cut 3 bases from V and 2 bases from J; bases unmatched to any gene: 6. This CDR3 reads CASSDFAGGTYEQYF. CDR3 in DNA: TGTGCCAGCAGTGATTTCGCGGGGGGCACCTACGAGCAGTACTTC.

The rearrangement uses TRBV9 and TRBJ1-2; 8 nucleotides line up with TRBD1. V gave up 0 bases and J gave up 8 bases; unmatched junction bases: 9. The germline CDR1 and CDR2 sequences are SGDLS and YYNGEE. The CDR3 is 15 residues long. CDR3 loop: CASSVADRAIGGYTF. The CDR3 nucleotides are TGTGCCAGCAGCGTAGCGGACAGGGCGATTGGGGGCTACACCTTC.

The chain joins TRBV18 to TRBJ1-1; D is uncertain. The V and J ends lost 2 bases and 6 bases respectively, with 13 bases between them. This CDR3 has 14 residues. In germline, CDR1 is KGHSH, CDR2 LQKENI. The CDR3 spells CASSPVVVSAEAFF. The CDR3, as DNA: TGTGCCAGCTCACCAGTCGTTGTAAGCGCTGAAGCTTTCTTT.

The J gene is TRBJ1-2, the V gene TRBV5-4; D is unresolved. This CDR3 spans 13 amino acids. The V end was cut by 0 bases, the J end by 0 bases, with 3 bases between. Looked up from germline, CDR1 is SGHNT and CDR2 is YYREEE (reference sequence). The CDR3 protein is CASSLGANYGYTF. CDR3 in DNA: TGTGCCAGCAGCTTGGGCGCTAACTATGGCTACACCTTC.

This sequence joins TRBV5-1 and TRBJ1-1, with D possibly matching TRBD1 (6 bases). Trimming left V 4 bases short and J 1 base short, with 14 bases between. The CDR3 runs to 15 residues. Germline loops: CDR1 SGHRS, CDR2 YFSETQ. Written as DNA, the CDR3 is TGCGCCAGCAGCAAACGTGGACAGCAGAACACTGAAGCTTTCTTT. Translated: CASSKRGQQNTEAFF.

V and J are TRBV28 and TRBJ1-3, with D unclear. V lost 3 bases to trimming and J lost 0 bases, with 6 bases between them. The CDR3 has 14 amino acids. Per germline, CDR1 MDHEN and CDR2 SYDVKM. CDR3 in DNA: TGTGCCAGCAGTTTTGCGAGCTCTGGAAACACCATATATTTT. This sequence encodes CASSFASSGNTIYF.

V usage is TRBV6-5 and J usage is TRBJ2-3; weak D call: TRBD2 (6 bases). Per the germline V gene, CDR1 is MNHEY and CDR2 is SVGAGI. The CDR3 is 14 amino acids. Between the trimmed V and J ends, which lost 5 bases and 0 bases, there was a span of 9 bases. CDR3 DNA sequence: TGTGCCAGCAGTATGGGGAGGAGCACAGATACGCAGTATTTT. Its translation is CASSMGRSTDTQYF.